The clone carrying this T cell receptor (beta chain) was seen at least ten times. Researchers tagged individual cDNA molecules with unique molecular identifiers. One entry per CDR3 protein results from TCRdb running MiXCR on the 5' RACE reads. The table shows about 60,000 distinct CDR3 sequences, with around 9.3% occurring only once. These data originate in a study of early T cells in non-severe SARS-CoV-2 infection. The V end was cut by 4 bases, the J end by 6 bases, with 15 bases between. CDR1 LGHDT and CDR2 YNNKEL come from the germline V gene (reference sequence). The CDR3 is 15 amino acids. The sequence derives from an adult who was a healthcare worker with PCR-confirmed SARS-CoV-2 infection or an uninfected control (not recorded which). Sample: whole blood. The chain combines TRBV3-1 with TRBJ2-2; a weak D match, TRBD1 (5 bases). In DNA, the CDR3 is TGTGCCAGCAGCCTCGGACCAGGCAGGGCCGGGGAGCTGTTTTTT. As protein: CASSLGPGRAGELFF.